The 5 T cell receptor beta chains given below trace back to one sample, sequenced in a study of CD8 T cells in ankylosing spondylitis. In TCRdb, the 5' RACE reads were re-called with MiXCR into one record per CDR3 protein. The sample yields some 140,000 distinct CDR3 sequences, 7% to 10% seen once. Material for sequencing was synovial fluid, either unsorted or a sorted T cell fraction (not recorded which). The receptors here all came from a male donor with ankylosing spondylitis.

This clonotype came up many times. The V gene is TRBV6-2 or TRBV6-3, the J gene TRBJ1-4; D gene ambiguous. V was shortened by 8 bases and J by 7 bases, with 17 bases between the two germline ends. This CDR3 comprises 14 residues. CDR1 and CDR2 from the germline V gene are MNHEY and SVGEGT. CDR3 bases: TGTGCCAGCCGAGGTATCCTGACGGGTGAAAAACTGTTTTTT. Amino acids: CASRGILTGEKLFF.

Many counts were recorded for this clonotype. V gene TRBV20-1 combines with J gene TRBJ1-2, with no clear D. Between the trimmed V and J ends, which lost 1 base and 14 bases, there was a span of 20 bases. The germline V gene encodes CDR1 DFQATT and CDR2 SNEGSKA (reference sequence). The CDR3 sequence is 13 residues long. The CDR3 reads CSARATSGPERTF. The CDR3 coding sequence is TGCAGTGCTAGAGCTACGAGTGGCCCGGAAAGGACCTTC.

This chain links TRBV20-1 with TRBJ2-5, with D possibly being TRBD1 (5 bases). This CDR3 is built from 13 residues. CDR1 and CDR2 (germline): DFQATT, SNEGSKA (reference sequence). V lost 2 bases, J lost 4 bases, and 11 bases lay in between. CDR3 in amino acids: CSARRGFRETQYF. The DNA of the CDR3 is TGCAGTGCTAGAAGGGGTTTTCGAGAGACCCAGTACTTC.

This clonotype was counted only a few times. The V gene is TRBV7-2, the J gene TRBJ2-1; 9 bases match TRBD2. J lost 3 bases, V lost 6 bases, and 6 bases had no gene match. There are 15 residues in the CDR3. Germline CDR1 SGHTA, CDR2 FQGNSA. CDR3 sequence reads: CASRQAGGRYNEQFF. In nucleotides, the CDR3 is TGTGCCAGCAGGCAAGCGGGAGGTCGCTACAATGAGCAGTTCTTC.

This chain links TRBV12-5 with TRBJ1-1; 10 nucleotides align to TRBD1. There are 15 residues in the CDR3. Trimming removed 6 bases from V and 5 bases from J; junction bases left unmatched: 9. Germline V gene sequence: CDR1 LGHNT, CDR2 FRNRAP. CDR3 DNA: TGTGCTAGTGGCCTGGGACAGGGGAGTTCGACTGAAGCTTTCTTT. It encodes CASGLGQGSSTEAFF.